Sequencing of this T cell receptor beta chain was carried out in a study of blood T cell repertoires in COVID-19. Looking at the study overall: T cells, B-cell-depleted T cells, or PBMCs provided the cDNA or gDNA that served as material.

Authors' methods: Reference gene primer amplification yielded estimated nucleated cell counts. The method was immunoSEQ multiplex PCR; TCRdb's version includes in-frame clones alone and lacks a portion of them. V and J calls plus clone size are reproduced from that table; the DNA served to infer D and trimming. The sample has some 95,000 clones; around 93% are singletons. The sequence came from a human donor with active COVID-19. The donor label of this sample is uncertain. Sample: peripheral blood.

The CDR3 bases are TGTGCCAGCAGCCCTGGACAGGCGTCCGGGGAGACCCAGTACTTC. It yields the protein CASSPGQASGETQYF. This rearrangement joins TRBV27 to TRBJ2-5; 7 bases agree with TRBD1. CDR1 and CDR2 from the germline V gene are MNHEY and SMNVEV (reference sequence). The trim removed 6 bases at V and 5 bases at J, leaving 12 bases unmatched. The CDR3 runs to 15 residues.